One and the same sample provided the 6 T cell receptor beta chains below, sequenced in a study of blood T cells in healthy people across ages. Then a second PCR, running roughly 7 to 11 cycles, was carried out with a sample-barcoded 5' primer and a J-beta primer mix. One entry per CDR3 protein results from TCRdb running MiXCR on the 5' RACE reads. The sample carries about 640,000 distinct CDR3 sequences, 58% recorded once. Material for sequencing was blood. These TCRs come from a man aged 55 to 70 in good health.

The chain employs TRBV6-5 and TRBJ2-3, with TRBD1 identical over 8 bases. The CDR3 covers 14 residues. Per the germline V gene, CDR1 is MNHEY and CDR2 is SVGAGI. After removal of 6 bases from V and 6 bases from J, the junction contained 8 bases not matched to a gene. CDR3 loop: CASRGQGRRDTQYF. The CDR3 coding sequence is TGTGCCAGCAGAGGACAGGGACGTAGGGATACGCAGTATTTT.

This clonotype has only a few counts. The chain uses TRBV6-1 and TRBJ1-2; possible D gene TRBD1, 6 bases. V was pared by 10 bases and J by 7 bases, with 13 bases between. From germline, CDR1 is MNHNS and CDR2 SASEGT. This CDR3 spans 11 amino acids. The CDR3 spells CATRQEIGYTF. In DNA form, the CDR3 reads TGTGCCACCAGACAGGAAATTGGCTACACCTTC.

The table lists this clonotype with many counts. V and J are TRBV28 and TRBJ2-5, with D possibly called TRBD1 or TRBD2 (5 bases each). The CDR3 runs 13 residues. CDR1 and CDR2 from the germline V gene are MDHEN and SYDVKM. The V end lost 6 bases, the J end lost 5 bases, and 13 bases lay between the germline ends. The CDR3 DNA reads TGTGCCAGCAGCTCCCGGGACCGGGAGACCCAGTACTTC. This translates into CASSSRDRETQYF.

The genes are TRBV20-1 and TRBJ1-2, with 7 bases fitting TRBD1. CDR3 size: 17 residues. From germline, CDR1 is DFQATT and CDR2 SNEGSKA (reference sequence). The V gene end was trimmed by 5 bases and the J gene end by 2 bases; junction bases not matched to a gene: 17. CDR3 loop: CSAQGGTGQGVNYGYTF. CDR3 DNA sequence: TGCAGTGCTCAAGGGGGCACGGGGCAGGGAGTCAACTATGGCTACACCTTC.

V is TRBV5-8 and J is TRBJ2-3; D assignment may be TRBD1 or TRBD2 (5 bases each). The CDR3 has 17 amino acids. Trimming pared 4 bases from V and 2 bases from J, leaving 20 bases between. Germline V lookup: CDR1 SGHTS, CDR2 YDEGEE. The CDR3 reads CASSQRSGTDHTDTQYF. The CDR3 nucleotides are TGTGCCAGCAGCCAACGTTCTGGGACGGACCACACAGATACGCAGTATTTT.

The chain couples TRBV7-6 to TRBJ2-6, with 9 bases fitting TRBD1. The CDR3 contains 17 residues. With V trimmed by 1 base and J by 1 base, 2 bases remained unmatched. CDR1 is SGHVS and CDR2 is FNYEAQ in the germline V gene. The CDR3, as DNA: TGTGCCAGCAGCTTAGGGACAGGGGTATCTGGGGCCAACGTCCTGACTTTC. Its translation is CASSLGTGVSGANVLTF.